These 16 T cell receptor beta chains were sequenced from one sample in a study of blood T cell repertoires in COVID-19. Using immunoSEQ multiplex PCR, the repertoire was profiled, and TCRdb retains in-frame clones only, with some absent. This repertoire shows some 700,000 clones, about 87% found once; its top ten account for about 0.24%. The specimen sequenced was peripheral blood. These receptors all come from a young woman with acute or convalescent COVID-19.

V usage is TRBV11-2 and J usage is TRBJ1-1; D call uncertain. This CDR3 has 13 residues. Per germline, CDR1 SGHAT and CDR2 FQNNGV. V was cut by 4 bases and J by 6 bases, with 12 bases left in between. Here the CDR3 DNA reads TGTGCCAGCAGCTCAACCCCGAGGCCTGAAGCTTTCTTT. Its translation is CASSSTPRPEAFF. Looking up the rest from reference TRBV11-2 and TRBJ1-1 gives the full variable domain: EAGVAQSPRYKIIEKRQSVAFWCNPISGHATLYWYQQILGQGPKLLIQFQNNGVVDDSQLPKDRFSAERLKGVDSTLKIQPAKLEDSAVYLCASSSTPRPEAFFGQGTRLTVV.

This chain links TRBV5-1 with TRBJ1-4; D is perhaps TRBD1 (6 bases). The length of the CDR3 is 14 residues. The V gene's germline CDR1 is SGHRS and CDR2 YFSETQ. Trimming removed 4 bases from V and 8 bases from J, with 15 bases in between. The CDR3 DNA reads as TGCGCCAGCAGCACTCCAGGGGACGGGGAAAAACTGTTTTTT. Its translation: CASSTPGDGEKLFF.

The chain couples TRBV7-9 to TRBJ2-1; 7 bases align to TRBD1. Unmatched junction bases numbered 6, after V lost 6 bases and J lost 7 bases. Germline CDR1 SEHNR, CDR2 FQNEAQ (reference sequence). The CDR3 extends over 13 amino acids. The CDR3: CASRGQYGNEQFF. For the CDR3, the DNA is TGTGCCAGCAGGGGACAGTACGGTAATGAGCAGTTCTTC.

This chain joins TRBV27 and TRBJ1-4, with TRBD1 matching 7 bases. In germline, CDR1 is MNHEY, CDR2 SMNVEV (reference sequence). This CDR3 region has 16 residues. Trimming removed 4 bases from V and 3 bases from J; junction bases left unmatched: 8. CDR3 in amino acids: CASSSDKGAPNEKLFF. DNA of the CDR3: TGTGCCAGCAGTTCCGATAAGGGGGCGCCTAATGAAAAACTGTTTTTT.

The chain combines TRBV5-1 with TRBJ1-2; 10 bases fit TRBD1. Per the germline V gene, CDR1 is SGHRS and CDR2 is YFSETQ. The CDR3 has 17 residues. The V segment lost 0 bases and the J segment 5 bases; nucleotides outside the gene matches: 10. The CDR3: CASSLAGQGIRSYGYTF. CDR3 bases: TGCGCCAGCAGCTTGGCGGGACAGGGGATTAGATCATATGGCTACACCTTC.

The genes are TRBV9 and TRBJ2-3; TRBD1 is a possible D gene (6 bases). This CDR3 contains 15 residues. The germline V gene has CDR1 SGDLS and CDR2 YYNGEE. Trimming removed 0 bases at V and 0 bases at J, with 8 bases between. The CDR3, as DNA: TGTGCCAGCAGCGTAGAGGGGGTAAGCACAGATACGCAGTATTTT. Translated: CASSVEGVSTDTQYF.

The chain links TRBV5-6 to TRBJ2-1, with TRBD1 as a possible D gene (6 bases). The CDR3 has 12 amino acids. V was pared by 4 bases and J by 6 bases, with 8 bases between. Germline V gene sequence: CDR1 SGHDT, CDR2 YYEEEE. The CDR3 nucleotides read TGTGCCAGCAGCCTGACAGGCAATGAGCAGTTCTTC. This encodes CASSLTGNEQFF.

The J gene is TRBJ1-5, the V gene TRBV19; 7 nucleotides agree with TRBD1. This CDR3 spans 15 amino acids. V shed 6 bases and J 3 bases; nucleotides not matched to a gene: 8. Germline loops: CDR1 LNHDA, CDR2 SQIVND (reference sequence). CDR3 in amino acids: CASRQLDRPNQPQHF. CDR3 in DNA: TGTGCCAGTAGGCAACTGGACAGGCCCAATCAGCCCCAGCATTTT.

V is TRBV10-3 and J is TRBJ1-3; TRBD1 aligns across 7 bases. The CDR3 length is 15 residues. CDR1 is ENHRY and CDR2 is SYGVKD in the germline V gene. V shed 7 bases, J shed 3 bases, and the junction held 9 bases outside the gene matches. CDR3 in amino acids: CAIIDREDYGNTIYF. DNA of the CDR3: TGTGCCATCATCGACAGGGAGGATTATGGAAACACCATATATTTT.

This chain connects TRBV27 to TRBJ2-3, with D tentatively TRBD2 (6 bases). CDR1 MNHEY and CDR2 SMNVEV come from the germline V gene (reference sequence). The CDR3 loop spans 16 amino acids. V lost 1 base, J lost 2 bases, and 13 bases lay in between. CDR3 in DNA: TGTGCCAGCAGTTTATGGGGTGGGGGGACCACAGATACGCAGTATTTT. Its translation: CASSLWGGGTTDTQYF.

The V call is TRBV4-2, the J call TRBJ2-5; D not resolved. From germline, CDR1 is LGHNA and CDR2 YNFKEQ. V lost 0 bases, J lost 3 bases, and 11 bases lay in between. The CDR3 has 15 residues. CDR3 nucleotides: TGTGCCAGCAGCCAAGAGGAGACTTCAGAAGAGACCCAGTACTTC. Protein sequence: CASSQEETSEETQYF.

The chain carries TRBV29-1 and TRBJ2-7, with D hard to call. Deletions cut 4 bases from V and 1 base from J, with 14 bases between. Per germline, CDR1 SQVTM and CDR2 ANQGSEA. The CDR3 length is 14 residues. The CDR3 DNA is TGCAGCGTTGGCCCCCGGTCCCCTTCCTACGAGCAGTACTTC. It encodes CSVGPRSPSYEQYF.

With respect to this clone: One end of the junction does not line up with germline, which may come from a read error. This sequence joins TRBV13 and TRBJ2-4; 7 bases are a match to TRBD2. The CDR3 totals 12 residues. Germline lookup yields CDR1 PRHDT and CDR2 FYEKMQ (reference sequence). Here the CDR3 DNA reads TGTGCCAGCAGCTTAGGCCCGCAGGGAGGGGACTTC. This encodes CASSLGPQGGDF.

This chain uses TRBV2 with TRBJ1-2; 10 positions match TRBD1. Germline V CDR1 and CDR2: SNHLY, FYNNEI. V gave up 6 bases and J gave up 8 bases; unmatched junction bases: 9. The CDR3 totals 14 residues. CDR3 DNA sequence: TGTGCCAGCAGCACCTCGGACAGGGGGGAAGGCTACACCTTC. It yields the protein CASSTSDRGEGYTF.

The chain's CDR3 is CASSPDRGMVGYTF. CDR3 nucleotides: TGCGCCAGCAGTCCGGACAGGGGTATGGTGGGCTACACCTTC. The V call is TRBV5-1, the J call TRBJ1-2; 9 nucleotides agree with TRBD1. Trimming took 5 bases from V and 8 from J; bases not matched to a gene: 10. The CDR3 has 14 amino acids. Germline lookup yields CDR1 SGHRS and CDR2 YFSETQ.

This chain uses TRBV7-6 with TRBJ1-3; tentative D call: TRBD1 (5 bases). The CDR3 is 16 residues long. Germline V gene data show CDR1 as SGHVS and CDR2 as FNYEAQ. V was trimmed by 2 bases and J by 1 base, leaving 12 bases between them. The CDR3 bases are TGTGCCAGCAGCTTATTTATACAGGATTCTGGAAACACCATATATTTT. It translates to CASSLFIQDSGNTIYF.